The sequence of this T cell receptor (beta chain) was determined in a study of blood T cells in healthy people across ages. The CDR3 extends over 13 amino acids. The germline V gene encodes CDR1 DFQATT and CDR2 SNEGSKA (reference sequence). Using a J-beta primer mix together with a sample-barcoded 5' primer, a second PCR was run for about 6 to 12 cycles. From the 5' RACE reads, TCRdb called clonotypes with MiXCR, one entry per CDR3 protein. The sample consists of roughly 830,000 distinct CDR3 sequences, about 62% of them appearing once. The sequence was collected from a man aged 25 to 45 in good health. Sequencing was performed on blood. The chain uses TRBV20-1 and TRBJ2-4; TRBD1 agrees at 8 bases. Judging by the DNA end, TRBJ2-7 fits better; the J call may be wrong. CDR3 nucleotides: TGCAGTGCTAGGACAGGGGAAAACTACGAGCAGTACTTC. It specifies CSARTGENYEQYF.